A selection of T cell receptor beta chains follows, all from one sample in a study of identifying expanded T cells in peripheral blood. Data came from immunoSEQ multiplex PCR; TCRdb stores just in-frame clones and leaves some out. Of around 120,000 clones listed, roughly 90% are singletons. Material: blood. Source of these receptors: a person aged 18 to 70 in good health. The CDR3 runs from the conserved cysteine through the conserved F or W. Each record gives: J gene, V gene, clone size, D gene, CDR3 DNA, CDR3 protein. A D gene is named only where the DNA matches it firmly. Expanded clones get a size class; other rows say once, few or many, or leave the size out.

J: TRBJ1-2
V: TRBV7-9
size: -
D: TRBD1
DNA: TGTGCCAGCAGCTTAGTGAGGACAGGGGGTGAATATGGCTACACCTTC
CDR3: CASSLVRTGGEYGYTF

J: TRBJ2-5
V: TRBV7-6
size: -
D: -
DNA: TGTGCCAGCAGCCTCCAAGAGACCCAGTACTTC
CDR3: CASSLQETQYF

J: TRBJ2-2
V: TRBV4-1
size: -
D: -
DNA: TGCGCCAGCAGCCAATGGTTTGCTGGACGGACCCGAGACACCGGGGAGCTGTTTTTT
CDR3: CASSQWFAGRTRDTGELFF

J: TRBJ2-1
V: TRBV5-8
size: -
D: -
DNA: TGTGCCAGCAGCTCCCCCGGTCGAGTCAGAGAGCAGTTCTTC
CDR3: CASSSPGRVREQFF

J: TRBJ2-1
V: TRBV14
size: -
D: -
DNA: TGTGCCAGCAGTTACCCCGGACGGGTTGAGCAGTTCTTC
CDR3: CASSYPGRVEQFF

J: TRBJ2-7
V: TRBV2
size: -
D: -
DNA: TGTGCCAGCAGTGATTACGGGGGCCGATCTACTACCGAGCAGTACTTC
CDR3: CASSDYGGRSTTEQYF

J: TRBJ1-5
V: TRBV5-1
size: few
D: TRBD1
DNA: TGCGCCAGCAGCTTACAGGGGGCTAGCAATCAGCCCCAGCATTTT
CDR3: CASSLQGASNQPQHF

J: TRBJ1-5
V: TRBV27
size: many
D: -
DNA: TGTGCCATAAGAGATAGCGGGACGGGATATAGCAATCAGCCCCAGCATTTT
CDR3: CAIRDSGTGYSNQPQHF

J: TRBJ2-3
V: TRBV7-2
size: -
D: -
DNA: TGTGCCAGCGGGGGCGGGGGCACAGATACGCAGTATTTT
CDR3: CASGGGGTDTQYF

J: TRBJ2-1
V: TRBV11-2
size: -
D: -
DNA: TGTGCCAGCAGCTTAGTGGGGGGTAGATCCTACAATGAGCAGTTCTTC
CDR3: CASSLVGGRSYNEQFF

J: TRBJ2-7
V: TRBV5-1
size: -
D: -
DNA: TGCGCCAGCAGCTTTGGGGGGGCCAGCGAGCAGTACTTC
CDR3: CASSFGGASEQYF

J: TRBJ2-1
V: TRBV7-3
size: -
D: TRBD2
DNA: TGTGCCAGCAGCTTAACCCCAGCGGGGGGGCTCAGCTCCTACAATGAGCAGTTCTTC
CDR3: CASSLTPAGGLSSYNEQFF

J: TRBJ1-5
V: TRBV28
size: -
D: -
DNA: TGTGCCAGCAGTTTATGGAGGGGGGACAATCAGCCCCAGCATTTT
CDR3: CASSLWRGDNQPQHF

J: TRBJ1-5
V: TRBV15
size: -
D: -
DNA: TGTGCCACCAGCAGAGAAGACAGCAATCAGCCCCAGCATTTT
CDR3: CATSREDSNQPQHF

J: TRBJ2-7
V: TRBV28
size: -
D: -
DNA: TGTGCCAGCAGTTTAAAGTCAGCGGAGCAGTACTTC
CDR3: CASSLKSAEQYF

J: TRBJ1-1
V: TRBV28
size: -
D: -
DNA: TGTGCCAGCACCTCTAACTCCCCGAGGGATATTACTGAAGCTTTCTTT
CDR3: CASTSNSPRDITEAFF

J: TRBJ1-5
V: TRBV4-1
size: -
D: -
DNA: TGCGCCAGCAGCCAAGAAGTGGGCGGCGTGGTTTGGCCCCAGCATTTT
CDR3: CASSQEVGGVVWPQHF

J: TRBJ2-6
V: TRBV28
size: -
D: TRBD1
DNA: TGTGCCAGCAGTTTAGGTCCCGGGACAGGGCATGCCGGGGCCAACGTCCTGACTTTC
CDR3: CASSLGPGTGHAGANVLTF

J: TRBJ2-2
V: TRBV28
size: -
D: TRBD2
DNA: TGTGCCAGCAGTTTCTTTATGGGCCAGCGGGAGGTCACCGGGGAGCTGTTTTTT
CDR3: CASSFFMGQREVTGELFF

J: TRBJ1-2
V: TRBV6-6
size: -
D: -
DNA: TGTGCCCTACGGGAGTCGGGGGCCGACTATGGCTACACCTTC
CDR3: CALRESGADYGYTF

J: TRBJ1-4
V: TRBV25-1
size: -
D: -
DNA: TGTGCCAGCAGTGCGGGGAGGGGTGAAAAACTGTTTTTT
CDR3: CASSAGRGEKLFF

J: TRBJ2-6
V: TRBV6-1
size: -
D: -
DNA: TGTGCCAGCATTAGTACTGGGGCCAACGTCCTGACTTTC
CDR3: CASISTGANVLTF

J: TRBJ2-5
V: TRBV2
size: -
D: TRBD1
DNA: TGTGCCAGCACAGCAGAGGGGGACAGGGGATTCCCCCAGTACTTC
CDR3: CASTAEGDRGFPQYF

J: TRBJ2-7
V: TRBV5-1
size: few
D: TRBD2
DNA: TGCGCCAGCACCCTAGGTAGCGGGGGACAGGAGCAGTACTTC
CDR3: CASTLGSGGQEQYF

J: TRBJ1-2
V: TRBV27
size: -
D: -
DNA: TGTGCCAGCAGTTTAAATCCGGGGGCTAACTATGGCTACACCTTC
CDR3: CASSLNPGANYGYTF

J: TRBJ2-1
V: TRBV14
size: -
D: -
DNA: TGTGCCAGCAGTGATAGGGACCAGGCGGACAATGAGCAGTTCTTC
CDR3: CASSDRDQADNEQFF

J: TRBJ1-4
V: TRBV27
size: -
D: -
DNA: TGTGCCAGCAGACGGCCGGGACAAACTAATGAAAAACTGTTTTTT
CDR3: CASRRPGQTNEKLFF

J: TRBJ2-7
V: TRBV20-1
size: -
D: -
DNA: TGCAGTGCACGAGATGGCGAGCAGTACTTC
CDR3: CSARDGEQYF

J: TRBJ2-3
V: TRBV10-2
size: once
D: TRBD2
DNA: TGCGCCAGTAGAGAGACTAGCGGTCACACAGATACGCAGTATTTT
CDR3: CASRETSGHTDTQYF

J: TRBJ1-3
V: TRBV9
size: once
D: TRBD1
DNA: TGTGCCAGCAGCGTCGTCGGACAGGGGTCTGGAAACACCATATATTTT
CDR3: CASSVVGQGSGNTIYF

J: TRBJ2-7
V: TRBV7-3
size: -
D: TRBD1
DNA: TGTGCCAGCAGCCAGACCGGACAGGGCTTCTACGAGCAGTACTTC
CDR3: CASSQTGQGFYEQYF

J: TRBJ2-1
V: TRBV19
size: -
D: TRBD2
DNA: TGTGCCAGTAGTTCTATAGCTCCTAGCGGGGCCTACAATGAGCAGTTCTTC
CDR3: CASSSIAPSGAYNEQFF

J: TRBJ2-7
V: TRBV10-3
size: -
D: -
DNA: TGTGCCATCAGGGGTTCGGACCCGTCCTACGAGCAGTACTTC
CDR3: CAIRGSDPSYEQYF

J: TRBJ2-7
V: TRBV19
size: -
D: TRBD2
DNA: TGTGCCAGTAGTATACACTCCGGCGGGAGCTACGAGCAGTACTTC
CDR3: CASSIHSGGSYEQYF

J: TRBJ2-2
V: TRBV10-3
size: -
D: TRBD2
DNA: TGTGCCATTTCGGTGGGGCGGGAGGACACCGGGGAGCTGTTTTTT
CDR3: CAISVGREDTGELFF

J: TRBJ2-7
V: TRBV10-3
size: -
D: TRBD1
DNA: TGTGCCATCAGTGAGGGACAGGGGATCTACGAGCAGTACTTC
CDR3: CAISEGQGIYEQYF

J: TRBJ1-5
V: TRBV19
size: -
D: TRBD1
DNA: TGTGCCAGTAGTCAGGGGGCGGGGGGCAATCAGCCCCAGCATTTT
CDR3: CASSQGAGGNQPQHF

J: TRBJ1-1
V: TRBV28
size: -
D: -
DNA: TGTGCCAGCACCGTCCTGAACACTGAAGCTTTCTTT
CDR3: CASTVLNTEAFF

J: TRBJ1-4
V: TRBV6-1
size: -
D: -
DNA: TGTGCCAGCAGTGCCACCCTCAACCGACAGGTCTACGAAAAACTGTTTTTT
CDR3: CASSATLNRQVYEKLFF

J: TRBJ2-7
V: TRBV7-3
size: -
D: -
DNA: TGTGCCAGCAGCTTATACGGGTTCGAGCAGTACTTC
CDR3: CASSLYGFEQYF

J: TRBJ1-2
V: TRBV7-3
size: few
D: TRBD1
DNA: TGTGCCAGCAGCTCGGGACAGGTGTTCAGTGGCTACACCTTC
CDR3: CASSSGQVFSGYTF

J: TRBJ1-2
V: TRBV19
size: -
D: -
DNA: TGTGCCAGTAGTATAGATCCCCGGGGGTCCCATAACTATGGCTACACCTTC
CDR3: CASSIDPRGSHNYGYTF

J: TRBJ1-1
V: TRBV15
size: -
D: -
DNA: TGTGCCACCAGCAGAGCAAAAGGGGGGTACACTGAAGCTTTCTTT
CDR3: CATSRAKGGYTEAFF

J: TRBJ1-4
V: TRBV19
size: -
D: -
DNA: TGTGCCAGTAGTAAGCGGACAGAACTGTTTTTT
CDR3: CASSKRTELFF

J: TRBJ1-1
V: TRBV5-8
size: once
D: TRBD1
DNA: TGTGCCAGCAGCCAACAGGGGGGGGACGAAGCTTTCTTT
CDR3: CASSQQGGDEAFF

J: TRBJ1-1
V: TRBV30
size: -
D: -
DNA: TGTGCCTGGAGCAATAACAGGGAAACTGAAGCTTTCTTT
CDR3: CAWSNNRETEAFF

J: TRBJ1-4
V: TRBV5-5
size: -
D: -
DNA: TGTGCCAGCCAAGATGGGACCTTTGGCGAAAAACTGTTTTTT
CDR3: CASQDGTFGEKLFF

J: TRBJ1-2
V: TRBV6-6
size: few
D: TRBD1
DNA: TGTGCCAGCAGCCGATCAGGGGGCGCCGAAGGCTACACCTTC
CDR3: CASSRSGGAEGYTF

J: TRBJ2-1
V: TRBV27
size: -
D: TRBD2
DNA: TGTGCCAGCAGTTTAGGCACCGGGGGGACTAGCGGGGCGTACAATGAGCAGTTCTTC
CDR3: CASSLGTGGTSGAYNEQFF

J: TRBJ2-1
V: TRBV5-1
size: -
D: TRBD1
DNA: TGCGCCAGCAGCTTTCAGGGGGCTAGACACAATGAGCAGTTCTTC
CDR3: CASSFQGARHNEQFF

J: TRBJ1-5
V: TRBV7-6
size: -
D: -
DNA: TGTGCCAGCAGCGTACAGGTGGGCAATCAGCCCCAGCATTTT
CDR3: CASSVQVGNQPQHF

J: TRBJ1-3
V: TRBV25-1
size: -
D: TRBD1
DNA: TGTGCCAGCAACCGGGACAGGGGTTATTATGGAAACACCATATATTTT
CDR3: CASNRDRGYYGNTIYF

J: TRBJ2-1
V: TRBV2
size: -
D: TRBD2
DNA: TGTGCCAGCAGCGGGACTAGCGGGAGGAATGAGCAGTTCTTC
CDR3: CASSGTSGRNEQFF

J: TRBJ1-6
V: TRBV11-2
size: -
D: TRBD1
DNA: TGTGCCAGCAGCTTACTGGGACAGGGGGTGAACTATAATTCACCCCTCCACTTT
CDR3: CASSLLGQGVNYNSPLHF

J: TRBJ1-6
V: TRBV7-6
size: -
D: TRBD1
DNA: TGTGCCAGCAGCTTGTCGGGACAGGGCAATTCACCCCTCCACTTT
CDR3: CASSLSGQGNSPLHF

J: TRBJ1-3
V: TRBV2
size: -
D: TRBD1
DNA: TGTGCCAGCCGGGACAGCGATGACACCATATATTTT
CDR3: CASRDSDDTIYF

J: TRBJ1-6
V: TRBV7-9
size: -
D: -
DNA: TGTGCCAGCAGCTTAGCCCAGGGGCAATCTTCACCCCTCCACTTT
CDR3: CASSLAQGQSSPLHF

J: TRBJ2-7
V: TRBV29-1
size: -
D: -
DNA: TGCAGCGTTATGATGGGTTTGGGCTACGAGCAGTACTTC
CDR3: CSVMMGLGYEQYF

J: TRBJ1-1
V: TRBV11-1
size: -
D: -
DNA: TGTGCCAGCAGCGGATTCAGGGTAGATGACACTGAAGCTTTCTTT
CDR3: CASSGFRVDDTEAFF

J: TRBJ2-3
V: TRBV5-4
size: -
D: -
DNA: TGTGCCAGCAGCTTTCGGGGGACACTGCAAGATACGCAGTATTTT
CDR3: CASSFRGTLQDTQYF